The clone carrying this T cell receptor (delta chain) showed up many times. A much larger clonotype is one base distant, so this may be a read error. Flow sorting of PBMC yielded separate Vgamma9/Vdelta2+ and Vdelta2-negative gammadelta T cell populations for bulk repertoire analysis. This sample is part of a study of γδ T cells in repeated Plasmodium falciparum infection. TCRdb fed the multiplex PCR reads into CATT to redo clone calling. The sample carries more than 70,000 delta-chain clones, 0.8% to 1% recorded once. This CDR3 has 15 residues. Germline loops: CDR1 GEAIGNYY, CDR2 EKD. The V call is TRDV2, the J call TRDJ1; TRDD3 matches 12 bases. Sequencing was performed on gamma-delta T cells from blood. The TCR comes from a pool of human donors (malaria-infected and uninfected, not separated). The CDR3 protein is CACDTLGDTDDKLTF. Here the CDR3 DNA reads TGTGCCTGTGACACTCTGGGGGATACGGACGATAAACTCACCTTT.